This T cell receptor (beta chain) was captured in a study of sequential checkpoint blockade in melanoma (dated by TCRdb to about 2019). With respect to the entire study: Patients were randomized 1:1 to first-line nivolumab followed by ipilimumab (arm A) or ipilimumab followed by nivolumab (arm B). Maintenance nivolumab came after both trial sequences. TCRbeta immunosequencing was performed on DNA from 75 to 95 pretreatment melanoma tumor samples. Roughly 20 patients had matched tumor biopsies taken before treatment and at week 13, after single-agent nivolumab (arm A) or ipilimumab (arm B). In around 74% of the matched pre- and post-treatment tumor biopsy pairs, both biopsies came from the same lesion.

Remarks on this clone: Its antigen is currently not known. There are no base qualities to consult, and no much larger clone falls within one base.

The treatment or condition label corresponds to: randomized to nivolumab then ipilimumab (arm A) or the reverse (arm B). No trial patient had received prior DNA-damaging chemotherapy. The samples were obtained from melanoma patients enrolled in CheckMate 064, an open-label, randomized phase II trial testing sequential checkpoint blockade. Genomic DNA from formalin-fixed paraffin-embedded (FFPE) tissue samples was used for tumor TCR sequencing. Reading from cysteine to phenylalanine, the CDR3 counts 15 amino acids. The CDR3 DNA has 45 bases and is translated from base 1. The V end loses 0 bases and the J end loses 11 bases, and a stretch of 15 bases separates them. CDR1 SGHRS and CDR2 YFSETQ are derived from the germline V gene. General study outcomes and caveats: Within-arm analyses of tumor T-cell fraction were constrained by small sample sizes and reduced statistical power. In the nivolumab-first arm (arm A), an association was found between pretreatment tumor TIL clonality and response (P = .04). Tumor T-cell fraction and clonality were found to correlate with PD-L1 staining and CD8+ T-cell counts but not with mutational load. Patients whose tumor T-cell fraction and clonality increased by week 13 were about 30 times more likely to achieve clinical benefit. The response-prediction model combining TCR metrics and mutation burden needs validation in larger, independent patient cohorts.

The immunoSEQ Assay was used to immunosequence TCRbeta CDR3 regions from genomic DNA. Genomic DNA was amplified by bias-controlled multiplex PCR before high-throughput sequencing. The paper's processing steps were these. To quantify the absolute abundance of each unique TCRbeta CDR3 region, the sequences were collapsed and filtered. Clonality, defined as 1 minus Pielou's evenness, was calculated using only productive rearrangements. Tumor T-cell fraction was computed by normalizing TCRbeta template counts to usable DNA, estimated from several housekeeping genes. A previously published method was used to identify clones with significantly greater frequencies in on-treatment samples than in baseline samples. The source is immuneACCESS, and TCRdb retained only in-frame sequences with V and J called. Part of the clones is not carried over; for the studies checked, unresolved V genes explain less than half of this, and the remainder is unexplained. V, J and clone size are those of that table, while D and trimming were read from the DNA. This sample holds roughly 3,100 clones; over 15% were observed only once. The ten largest clones take up 28% of the sample.

The material was tumor tissue (inferred from file names), obtained from a patient given nivolumab and ipilimumab in sequence. The sequence links TRBV5-1 to TRBJ1-6, with an unclear D gene assignment. This clonotype was obtained from a human donor with melanoma. The DNA is TGCGCCAGCAGCTTGGAGGCAGGCCGGCTAGCACCCCTCCACTTT. It codes for CASSLEAGRLAPLHF.